This is a list of T cell receptor beta chains from one sample in a study of monozygotic twins with inflammatory bowel disease. From its re-call of the 5' RACE reads, TCRdb lists each CDR3 protein once, without DNA. Its listing shows fewer than 400,000 distinct CDR3 sequences. The sample comprised blood. Source of these receptors: a human donor with ulcerative colitis or Crohn's disease, or a healthy co-twin of an affected twin (not recorded which). Both conserved end residues are part of each CDR3.

J gene | V gene | CDR3 protein
TRBJ2-5 | TRBV10-3 | CAIRDRDQETQYF
TRBJ2-3 | TRBV29-1 | CSGSAGGTDTQYF
TRBJ2-1 | TRBV20-1 | CSAPRPLAGVPNEQFF
TRBJ2-3 | TRBV12-3/TRBV12-4 | CASSLVDPTDTQYF
TRBJ1-1 | TRBV12-3/TRBV12-4 | CASSLNSGDTEAFF
TRBJ2-2 | TRBV4-3 | CASSQFLAGERDTGELFF
TRBJ1-1 | TRBV29-1 | CSVEVRQGGEAFF
TRBJ1-1 | TRBV28 | CASSLYRGFNTEAFF
TRBJ2-7 | TRBV12-3/TRBV12-4 | CASSFWEAEQYF
TRBJ1-1 | TRBV30 | CAWSVPFSEAFF
TRBJ2-7 | TRBV4-3 | CASSQDYYRGDEQYF
TRBJ1-3 | TRBV7-8 | CASSSGQGAGNTIYF
TRBJ2-1 | TRBV7-3 | CASSENRGVQFF
TRBJ1-3 | TRBV29-1 | CSVEVRAGLKGNTIYF